This T cell receptor (beta chain) is drawn from a study of shared clonotypes between healthy human individuals (dated by TCRdb to the early 2020s). For the study in its entirety: Three men and two women, aged 18 to 49 years, made up the cohort. For each donor, CD4 naive and CD4 memory were each run on three plates, CD8 naive on two plates, and CD8 memory on one plate. Blood TCR repertoires of several healthy adults were deeply sequenced to estimate repertoire size and the extent of clonotype sharing between individuals. Libraries were prepared and TCR repertoires were sequenced by different laboratories using diverse techniques, in order to increase sequencing depth and limit assay-specific biases. Per donor, leukapheresis produced somewhere between about 0.8 and 9 billion PBMCs. The paper as a whole reports these results and caveats: Based on pairwise subsampling, the degree of clonotype sharing among donors was expected to be affected by sequencing depth. Sampling was restricted to blood, and TCR repertoires in tissues likely differ from the TCR repertoires found in blood. Clonotypes shared by all four sorted-subset donors showed higher generation probabilities than non-shared clonotypes. Incomplete sequencing was indicated by rarefaction of sorted-subset datasets, despite the large sequencing depth. Approximately 4.8% of naive CD4, 3.5% of naive CD8, approximately 2% of memory CD4, and over 0.35% of memory CD8 clonotypes were shared across four donors. Larger estimated clonotype richness was generally found for naive subsets than for memory subsets. The small number of donors limited the genetic and exposure-history diversity represented.

CD8 naive samples consisted of CD45RO-negative cells that were positively selected for CCR7, yielding a CD45RA+CCR7+ population without TemRA cells. The donors were healthy, HIV-negative adults with no recently reported acute infections or vaccinations. All donors were Caucasian adults living in Nashville, Tennessee, USA. Blood was obtained by leukapheresis, after which PBMCs were separated by Ficoll-Histopaque density gradient centrifugation and cryopreserved in liquid nitrogen vapor phase. Analytical flow cytometry was used to check the purity and quantity of every magnetically sorted T cell population. Each sorted fraction had its genomic DNA isolated and then quantified by UV absorbance on a Nanodrop 2000c. Using the deep immunoSEQ assay, TCR CDR3 regions were amplified from genomic DNA by multiplex PCR. Genomic DNA extracted from each cell subset was distributed evenly over all wells of several immunoSEQ 96-well plates, and each plate served as one replicate. For sorted subsets, each replicate PCR was loaded with approximately 0.2 ug genomic DNA, equivalent to 25,000 to 35,000 T cell genomes. The purified libraries were quantified using a Qubit 3.0 fluorometer, sized with a Bioanalyzer 2100, and then quantified again using the KAPA Library Quantification kit. Every immunoSEQ 96-well plate was sequenced on a separate single-read 150-cycle Illumina NextSeq 550 flow cell. Under the source paper's analysis protocol: Because the immunoSEQ output held only junctional sequences and lacked quality scores, the filtering could not match the filtering applied to full-length reads. To assign V/J genes and CDR3, sequences were annotated using PyIR, a Python wrapper for IgBLAST v1.9, with IMGT germline references. Reads were removed for weak V/J assignments (E-value above 1e-6), missing CDR3, stop codons, out-of-frame junctions, or ambiguous translated residues. V3J clonotypes were defined as sequences sharing an identical inferred V gene, J gene, and CDR3 amino acid sequence. To compute the percentage overlap between repertoires, the number of shared unique clonotypes was divided by the size of the smaller repertoire. Repertoire richness was assessed with RTK rarefaction, the Chao1 estimator, and Recon v2.1 estimates of unobserved clonotypes. Generation probabilities for all TCRbeta clonotypes obtained by the gDNA method from a handful of donors were computed using OLGA. As stored in TCRdb, this immuneACCESS dataset retains in-frame rearrangements with V and J assigned. A fraction of the clones does not appear; measured against another copy, unresolved V genes explain less than half of the discrepancy, and the remainder lacks a known reason. V and J calls and clone size follow that table, whereas D and trimming were derived from the DNA. Across this sample there are 2 million to 2.5 million clones, with over 85% seen only once. The leading ten clones occupy around 1.1% of the sample.

The CDR3, from cysteine to phenylalanine, totals 17 residues. Of all the DNA, just the CDR3 is kept, 51 bases in frame from base 1. Trimming at the junction amounts to 0 bases on V and 6 bases on J, and the germline ends lie 17 bases apart. In the germline V gene, CDR1 corresponds to MGHRA and CDR2 to YSYEKL. About this clone: Its target antigen remains unknown. The record has no base qualities; no much larger clone is one base away.

The origin of this receptor is a man between 18 and 29 years old in good health. The rearrangement combines TRBV4-1 with TRBJ2-2; the D gene is perhaps TRBD2, on 6 matching bases. The specimen sequenced was naive CD8+ T cells sorted from blood. The cell subset or site label of this sample denotes: CD45RA+CCR7+. The CDR3 sequence is CASSQEWTSWGAGELFF. The bases are TGCGCCAGCAGCCAAGAATGGACATCTTGGGGGGCCGGGGAGCTGTTTTTT.